Listed below are T cell receptor beta chains from one sample, sequenced in a study of shared clonotypes between healthy human individuals. The table came from immunoSEQ multiplex PCR; TCRdb's copy has only in-frame clones and leaves some out. The data hold 1.5 million to 2.5 million clones, with just under 95% observed a single time. Source material: naive CD8+ T cells sorted from blood. Every receptor here comes from a man aged 18 to 29 in good health. Each CDR3 is given with its conserved first and last residue.

V gene: TRBV28
J gene: TRBJ2-7
CDR3 protein: CASSFRGTFSYEQYF

V gene: TRBV28
J gene: TRBJ2-7
CDR3 protein: CASRSERGNSYEQYF

V gene: TRBV6-6
J gene: TRBJ2-7
CDR3 protein: CASSYLGQGDEQYF

V gene: TRBV5-4
J gene: TRBJ2-5
CDR3 protein: CASSRATLGGETQYF

V gene: TRBV5-6
J gene: TRBJ2-7
CDR3 protein: CASSFLTASGPLEQYF

V gene: TRBV7-8
J gene: TRBJ2-5
CDR3 protein: CASSLVGAGVGETQYF

V gene: TRBV4-1
J gene: TRBJ2-3
CDR3 protein: CASSHTLTDTQYF

V gene: TRBV6-1
J gene: TRBJ2-7
CDR3 protein: CASSEGRQGALFYEQYF

V gene: TRBV5-1
J gene: TRBJ2-1
CDR3 protein: CASSLGGDEQFF

V gene: TRBV9
J gene: TRBJ2-5
CDR3 protein: CASSVAGGQETQYF

V gene: TRBV7-6
J gene: TRBJ2-7
CDR3 protein: CASSSTSGRSEQYF

V gene: TRBV5-1
J gene: TRBJ2-7
CDR3 protein: CASSLGGGTYEQYF

V gene: TRBV15
J gene: TRBJ1-4
CDR3 protein: CATSRVNFGQGTGEKLFF

V gene: TRBV28
J gene: TRBJ2-7
CDR3 protein: CASRSNTMGQATYEQYF

V gene: TRBV10-1
J gene: TRBJ2-2
CDR3 protein: CASSGTTNTGELFF

V gene: TRBV4-1
J gene: TRBJ1-5
CDR3 protein: CASSQPGQVQPQHF

V gene: TRBV7-2
J gene: TRBJ2-7
CDR3 protein: CASSLSSSYEQYF